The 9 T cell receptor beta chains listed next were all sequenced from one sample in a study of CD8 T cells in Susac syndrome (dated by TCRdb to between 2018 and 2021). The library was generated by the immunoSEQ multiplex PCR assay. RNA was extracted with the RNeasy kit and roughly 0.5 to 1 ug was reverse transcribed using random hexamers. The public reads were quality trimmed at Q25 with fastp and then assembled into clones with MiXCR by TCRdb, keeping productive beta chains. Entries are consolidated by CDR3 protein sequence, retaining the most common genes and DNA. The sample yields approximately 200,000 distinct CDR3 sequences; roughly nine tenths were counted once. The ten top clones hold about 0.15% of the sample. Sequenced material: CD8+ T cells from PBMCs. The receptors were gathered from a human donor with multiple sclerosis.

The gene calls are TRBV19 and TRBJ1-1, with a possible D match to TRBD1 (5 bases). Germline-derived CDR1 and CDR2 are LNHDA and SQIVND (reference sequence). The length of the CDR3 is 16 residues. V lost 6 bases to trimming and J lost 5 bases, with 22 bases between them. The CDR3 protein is CASSDPSRARKTEAFF. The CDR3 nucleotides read TGTGCCAGTAGCGATCCTAGCAGGGCCAGGAAGACTGAAGCTTTCTTT.

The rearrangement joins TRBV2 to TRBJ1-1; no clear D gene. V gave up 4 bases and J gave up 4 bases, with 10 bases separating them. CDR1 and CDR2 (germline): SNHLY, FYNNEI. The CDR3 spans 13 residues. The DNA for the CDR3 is TGTGCCAGCAGTGTCGAAGAGGGCACTGAAGCTTTCTTT. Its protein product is CASSVEEGTEAFF.

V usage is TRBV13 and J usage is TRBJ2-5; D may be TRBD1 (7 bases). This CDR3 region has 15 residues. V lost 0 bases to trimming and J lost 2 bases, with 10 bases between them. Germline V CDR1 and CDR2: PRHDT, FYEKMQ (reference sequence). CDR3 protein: CASSLGAGGQETQYF. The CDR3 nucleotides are TGTGCCAGCAGCTTAGGGGCAGGGGGGCAAGAGACCCAGTACTTC.

The CDR3: CASTSGAAPGNTIYF. CDR3 nucleotides: TGTGCCAGCACCTCTGGGGCGGCACCAGGAAACACCATATATTTT. The chain carries TRBV9 and TRBJ1-3; weak D call: TRBD1 (5 bases). In germline, CDR1 is SGDLS, CDR2 YYNGEE. The CDR3 runs to 15 residues. Trimming left V 6 bases short and J 4 bases short, with 17 bases between.

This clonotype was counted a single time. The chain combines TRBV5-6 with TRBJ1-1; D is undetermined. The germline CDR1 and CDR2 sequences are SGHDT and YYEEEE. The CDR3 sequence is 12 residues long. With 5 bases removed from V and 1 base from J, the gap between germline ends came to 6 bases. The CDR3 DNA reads TGTGCCAGCAGAAATGGGAACACTGAAGCTTTCTTT. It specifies CASRNGNTEAFF.

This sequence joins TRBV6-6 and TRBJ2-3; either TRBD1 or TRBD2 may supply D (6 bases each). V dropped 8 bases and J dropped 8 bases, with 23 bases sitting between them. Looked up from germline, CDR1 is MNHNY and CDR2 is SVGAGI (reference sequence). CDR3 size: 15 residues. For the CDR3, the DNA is TGTGCCAGCCTTCTCGGGTCGGGGGCTGCAGGTACGCAGTATTTT. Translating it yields CASLLGSGAAGTQYF.

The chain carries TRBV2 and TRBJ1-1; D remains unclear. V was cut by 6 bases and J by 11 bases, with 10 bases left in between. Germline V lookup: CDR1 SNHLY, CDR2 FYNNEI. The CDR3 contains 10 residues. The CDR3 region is CASSINGAFF. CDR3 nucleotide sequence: TGTGCCAGCAGCATAAATGGGGCTTTCTTT.

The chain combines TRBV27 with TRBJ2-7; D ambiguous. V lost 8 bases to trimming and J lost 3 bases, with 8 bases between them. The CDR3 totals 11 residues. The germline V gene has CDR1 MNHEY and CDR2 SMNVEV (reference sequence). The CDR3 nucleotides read TGTGCCAGCGGCGCCTTCTACGAGCAGTACTTC. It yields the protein CASGAFYEQYF.

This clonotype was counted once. In DNA form, the CDR3 reads TGTGCCACCTCGACAGGGCGGAATGAAAAACTGTTTTTT. Translation gives CATSTGRNEKLFF. The chain links TRBV24-1 to TRBJ1-4, with 7 bases identical to TRBD1. The CDR3 contains 13 residues. The germline CDR1 and CDR2 sequences are KGHDR and SFDVKD. The V segment lost 9 bases and the J segment 5 bases; nucleotides outside the gene matches: 5.